This T cell receptor beta chain was recorded in a study of long-term antiretroviral therapy in people with HIV. Germline CDR1 reads LGHNA; CDR2 reads YSLEER. This CDR3 comprises 15 residues. Trimming took 4 bases from V and 2 from J, leaving 14 bases between them. A v3.0 immunoSEQ assay was performed at survey level. Profiled with immunoSEQ multiplex PCR; TCRdb holds only in-frame clones, not every one. The table has tens of thousands of clones, over 75% seen once. The J gene is TRBJ2-5, the V gene TRBV4-3; D might be TRBD1 (5 bases). The material sequenced was unsorted PBMCs, taken 2 years after starting antiretroviral therapy. The clonotype originates from a man over 45 with HIV. The CDR3 coding sequence is TGCGCCAGCAGCCCAGCGCCAGACAGACAAGAGACCCAGTACTTC. Translating gives CASSPAPDRQETQYF.